This passage covers 26 T cell receptor beta chains from one sample sequenced in a study of cytotoxic CD8 clonotypes in ibrutinib-treated CLL. Produced via immunoSEQ multiplex PCR; TCRdb's table is partial and in-frame only. This table has about 84,000 clones, 86% appearing once. The sequencing here drew on PBMCs, taken before ibrutinib treatment. Receptors originate from a human donor with chronic lymphocytic leukemia.

The J gene is TRBJ2-1, the V gene TRBV4-1; D gene ambiguous. The V gene's germline CDR1 is MGHRA and CDR2 YSYEKL. CDR3 length: 12 residues. The V and J ends lost 3 bases and 10 bases respectively, with 10 bases between them. CDR3 residues: CASSHNVEEQFF. CDR3 nucleotide sequence: TGCGCCAGCAGCCATAATGTAGAGGAGCAGTTCTTC.

The chain recombines TRBV6-5 with TRBJ2-7; 9 bases are a match to TRBD2. The germline CDR1 and CDR2 sequences are MNHEY and SVGAGI. This CDR3 spans 15 amino acids. After removal of 3 bases from V and 4 bases from J, the junction contained 7 bases not matched to a gene. The CDR3 loop reads CASSYVSRGGYEQYF. Here the CDR3 DNA reads TGTGCCAGCAGTTATGTATCGCGGGGGGGTTACGAGCAGTACTTC.

This chain connects TRBV4-2 to TRBJ2-3; D is unclear. The CDR3 is 15 residues long. Germline V gene data show CDR1 as LGHNA and CDR2 as YNFKEQ. V was shortened by 0 bases and J by 2 bases, with 9 bases between the two germline ends. This chain's CDR3 is CASSQDPRPTDTQYF. The DNA for the CDR3 is TGTGCCAGCAGCCAAGATCCGAGGCCCACAGATACGCAGTATTTT.

This sequence joins TRBV11-3 and TRBJ2-7; 11 bases are a match to TRBD2. V dropped 4 bases and J dropped 0; count of bases not matched to a gene: 5. This CDR3 is 16 amino acids long. The germline CDR1 and CDR2 sequences are SGHNT and YENEEA. CDR3 bases: TGTGCCAGCAGCTCGGGACTAGCGGACAGCTCCTACGAGCAGTACTTC. Its translation: CASSSGLADSSYEQYF.

This sequence joins TRBV7-9 and TRBJ1-1, with D hard to call. This CDR3 comprises 13 residues. V lost 3 bases and J 10 bases, leaving 15 bases between the germline ends. Germline CDR1 is SEHNR and CDR2 is FQNEAQ (reference sequence). The CDR3 reads CASSFDSDTAAFF. As DNA, the CDR3 is TGTGCCAGCAGCTTCGATTCTGACACGGCAGCTTTCTTT. Full variable domain (remainder filled in from reference TRBV7-9 and TRBJ1-1): DTGVSQNPRHKITKRGQNVTFRCDPISEHNRLYWYRQTLGQGPEFLTYFQNEAQLEKSRLLSDRFSAERPKGSFSTLEIQRTEQGDSAMYLCASSFDSDTAAFFGQGTRLTVV.

V usage is TRBV7-9 and J usage is TRBJ2-3; 7 bases fit TRBD2. In germline, CDR1 is SEHNR, CDR2 FQNEAQ (reference sequence). This CDR3 has 17 residues. With 4 bases clipped from V and 5 bases from J, the junction kept 15 bases outside the gene matches. The DNA of the CDR3 is TGTGCCAGCAGCTCCCCTGAATGGGAGGGCCCGGTAGATACGCAGTATTTT. Translation gives CASSSPEWEGPVDTQYF.

The V call is TRBV6-5, the J call TRBJ2-2; D is unclear. CDR3 length: 16 residues. Trimming pared 0 bases from V and 5 bases from J, leaving 13 bases between. Germline CDR1 MNHEY, CDR2 SVGAGI. CDR3 residues: CASSYSPQSRTGELFF. In DNA, the CDR3 is TGTGCCAGCAGTTACTCTCCCCAGTCACGAACCGGGGAGCTGTTTTTT.

The chain employs TRBV27 and TRBJ2-7; TRBD1 matches at 8 bases. V lost 0 bases to trimming and J lost 11 bases; unmatched junction nucleotides: 6. The CDR3 has 13 amino acids. Germline loops: CDR1 MNHEY, CDR2 SMNVEV (reference sequence). The CDR3 region has the DNA TGTGCCAGCAGTTTATCTGCGACAGGGGCTAAGTACTTC. It codes for CASSLSATGAKYF.

The gene calls are TRBV5-1 and TRBJ1-2; D gene uncertain. This CDR3 has 14 amino acids. Germline V gives CDR1 SGHRS, CDR2 YFSETQ. The germline V and J ends were trimmed by 3 bases and 6 bases, with 15 bases remaining between them. CDR3 bases: TGCGCCAGCAGCTCCTCGGACGGGCTTAATGGCTACACCTTC. It encodes CASSSSDGLNGYTF.

This chain uses TRBV14 with TRBJ2-5; 7 bases are shared with TRBD2. V was clipped by 8 bases and J by 4 bases; unmatched bases: 7. Looked up from germline, CDR1 is SGHDN and CDR2 is FVKESK. This CDR3 is 13 amino acids long. CDR3 DNA: TGTGCCAGCGCCGCGGGAGTACGAGAGACCCAGTACTTC. Translated: CASAAGVRETQYF. Complete variable domain (other parts from reference TRBV14 and TRBJ2-5): EAGVTQFPSHSVIEKGQTVTLRCDPISGHDNLYWYRRVMGKEIKFLLHFVKESKQDESGMPNNRFLAERTGGTYSTLKVQPAELEDSGVYFCASAAGVRETQYFGPGTRLLVL.

The V and J genes are TRBV4-1 and TRBJ2-1, with D uncertain. Germline lookup yields CDR1 MGHRA and CDR2 YSYEKL. The CDR3 is 14 amino acids. Between the trimmed V and J ends, which lost 6 bases and 0 bases, there was a span of 9 bases. Here the CDR3 DNA reads TGCGCCAGCAGTCCAGAGCGCTCCTACAATGAGCAGTTCTTC. Its protein product is CASSPERSYNEQFF.

The chain joins TRBV30 to TRBJ2-5, with unresolved D. CDR3 size: 13 residues. CDR1 and CDR2 (germline): GTSNPN, SVGIG (reference sequence). The germline V and J ends were trimmed by 3 bases and 5 bases, with 13 bases remaining between them. This chain's CDR3 is CAWRPRGSETQYF. The CDR3 nucleotides read TGTGCCTGGAGGCCCCGTGGGTCGGAGACCCAGTACTTC.

The chain has TRBV14 and TRBJ2-7; 9 bases are shared with TRBD2. V lost 3 bases and J lost 5; bases outside the gene matches: 11. CDR1 is SGHDN and CDR2 is FVKESK in the germline V gene. This CDR3 region has 16 residues. The DNA of the CDR3 is TGTGCCAGCAGCCAGGCCCCCCTAGCGGGAAGCCACGAGCAGTACTTC. Translated: CASSQAPLAGSHEQYF.

The chain carries TRBV27 and TRBJ2-7; 9 bases line up with TRBD1. V shed 4 bases, J shed 6 bases, and the junction held 7 bases outside the gene matches. The V gene's germline CDR1 is MNHEY and CDR2 SMNVEV (reference sequence). The CDR3 spans 14 residues. The DNA of the CDR3 is TGTGCCAGCAGTTGGGGGACAGGGAGTTCCGAGCAGTACTTC. The encoded protein is CASSWGTGSSEQYF.

This clone showed up just once. The chain recombines TRBV7-2 with TRBJ2-1; 8 nucleotides line up with TRBD2. This CDR3 is built from 15 residues. The ends lost 5 bases at V and 4 bases at J; junction bases unmatched: 7. Germline V gene sequence: CDR1 SGHTA, CDR2 FQGNSA. The CDR3 loop reads CASSDVAGTYNEQFF. The CDR3 DNA is TGTGCCAGCAGCGACGTAGCGGGAACTTACAATGAGCAGTTCTTC.

CDR3: CASSWSGNQETQYF. The DNA for the CDR3 is TGTGCCAGCAGCTGGAGCGGAAACCAAGAGACCCAGTACTTC. The V and J genes are TRBV7-9 and TRBJ2-5; weak D call: TRBD2 (5 bases). The CDR3 has 14 residues. V dropped 4 bases and J dropped 0 bases, with 9 bases sitting between them. Germline CDR1 and CDR2: SEHNR and FQNEAQ (reference sequence). Full variable domain (remainder filled in from reference TRBV7-9 and TRBJ2-5): DTGVSQNPRHKITKRGQNVTFRCDPISEHNRLYWYRQTLGQGPEFLTYFQNEAQLEKSRLLSDRFSAERPKGSFSTLEIQRTEQGDSAMYLCASSWSGNQETQYFGPGTRLLVL.

This clone was observed a few times. The chain combines TRBV10-3 with TRBJ2-1; 13 bases fit TRBD2. The CDR3 sequence is 16 residues long. Germline V gene lookup returns CDR1 ENHRY and CDR2 SYGVKD. Trimming removed 3 bases from V and 8 bases from J; junction bases left unmatched: 7. CDR3 nucleotides: TGTGCCATCAGTGACCGGACTAGCGGGAGAATCTATGAGCAGTTCTTC. Translating it yields CAISDRTSGRIYEQFF.

The chain combines TRBV19 with TRBJ2-2, with D perhaps given as TRBD1 or TRBD2 (6 bases each). Trimming stripped 5 bases from V and 1 base from J, with 11 bases between. The germline CDR1 and CDR2 sequences are LNHDA and SQIVND (reference sequence). The CDR3 consists of 15 residues. In nucleotides, the CDR3 is TGTGCCAGTAGTCCCGCGGGACAGAACACCGGGGAGCTGTTTTTT. Its translation is CASSPAGQNTGELFF.

This chain uses TRBV29-1 with TRBJ1-2; D not resolved. V lost 4 bases and J 3 bases, leaving 12 bases between the germline ends. There are 13 residues in the CDR3. The germline V gene has CDR1 SQVTM and CDR2 ANQGSEA. This chain's CDR3 is CSVVAAGYYGYTF. CDR3 DNA: TGCAGCGTTGTGGCCGCAGGATACTATGGCTACACCTTC.

V usage is TRBV6-1 and J usage is TRBJ2-4; the D is unclear. CDR1 is MNHNS, CDR2 SASEGT, per germline. V was pared by 7 bases and J by 0 bases, with 13 bases between. The CDR3 is 15 residues long. CDR3 loop: CASTTDGLAKNIQYF. CDR3 coding DNA: TGTGCCAGCACCACAGACGGCTTAGCCAAAAACATTCAGTACTTC.

This clone has more than one count but fewer than ten. V is TRBV4-2 and J is TRBJ1-5; maybe TRBD1 (6 bases). The germline V and J ends were trimmed by 7 bases and 2 bases, with 15 bases remaining between them. The CDR3 runs to 15 residues. Germline V gene data show CDR1 as LGHNA and CDR2 as YNFKEQ. CDR3 in amino acids: CASTQGRQGNQPQHF. In DNA, the CDR3 is TGTGCCAGCACCCAGGGACGACAGGGCAATCAGCCCCAGCATTTT.

The chain uses TRBV5-1 and TRBJ1-1, with 7 bases lining up with TRBD1. Germline V lookup: CDR1 SGHRS, CDR2 YFSETQ. J was trimmed by 1 base and V by 2 bases; bases with no gene match: 5. The CDR3 contains 15 residues. CDR3 region: CASSLLTGSNTEAFF. The CDR3 coding sequence is TGCGCCAGCAGCTTACTGACAGGGTCGAACACTGAAGCTTTCTTT.

The CDR3 is CASTGQVSYEQYF. DNA for the CDR3: TGTGCCAGCACGGGACAGGTATCCTACGAGCAGTACTTC. The chain is built from TRBV2 and TRBJ2-7, with 8 nucleotides matching TRBD1. Germline trimming cut 7 bases from V and 1 base from J; bases unmatched to any gene: 3. In germline, CDR1 is SNHLY, CDR2 FYNNEI. The CDR3 sequence is 13 residues long.

The rearrangement links TRBV30 to TRBJ1-1; D unresolved. The CDR3 is 14 residues long. V was trimmed by 0 bases and J by 6 bases, leaving 14 bases between them. Per the germline V gene, CDR1 is GTSNPN and CDR2 is SVGIG (reference sequence). The CDR3 here is CAWSVYGPTAEAFF. Here the CDR3 DNA reads TGTGCCTGGAGTGTATACGGGCCTACCGCTGAAGCTTTCTTT.

The rearrangement joins TRBV4-1 to TRBJ1-1, with 9 bases fitting TRBD1. The CDR3 is made up of 16 amino acids. V was pared by 0 bases and J by 1 base, with 3 bases of the junction left unmatched. Per germline, CDR1 MGHRA and CDR2 YSYEKL. The CDR3 nucleotides are TGCGCCAGCAGCCAAGATCGGGGACAGGGGAACACTGAAGCTTTCTTT. This encodes CASSQDRGQGNTEAFF.

This chain links TRBV7-2 with TRBJ2-7; D is undetermined. In germline, CDR1 is SGHTA, CDR2 FQGNSA. V lost 5 bases, J lost 0 bases, and 17 bases lay in between. CDR3 length: 16 amino acids. This CDR3 reads CASSPTSVLNSYEQYF. The CDR3 DNA reads TGTGCCAGCAGCCCGACCTCGGTTCTAAACTCCTACGAGCAGTACTTC.